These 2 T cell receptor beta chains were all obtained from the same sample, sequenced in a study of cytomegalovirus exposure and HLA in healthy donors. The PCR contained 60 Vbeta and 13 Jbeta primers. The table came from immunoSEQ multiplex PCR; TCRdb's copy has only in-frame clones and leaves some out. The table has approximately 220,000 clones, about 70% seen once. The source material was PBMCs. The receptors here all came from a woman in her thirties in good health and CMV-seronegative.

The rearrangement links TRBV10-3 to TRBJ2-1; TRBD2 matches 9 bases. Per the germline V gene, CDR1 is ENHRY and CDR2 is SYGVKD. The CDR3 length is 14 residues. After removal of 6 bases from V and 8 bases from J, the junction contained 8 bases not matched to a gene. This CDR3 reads CAISLSGRGDEQFF. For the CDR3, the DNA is TGTGCCATCAGCCTTAGCGGGAGAGGCGATGAGCAGTTCTTC.

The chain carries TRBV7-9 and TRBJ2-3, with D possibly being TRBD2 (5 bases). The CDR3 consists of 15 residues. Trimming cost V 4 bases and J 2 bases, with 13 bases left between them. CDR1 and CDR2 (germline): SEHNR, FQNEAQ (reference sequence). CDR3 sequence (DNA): TGTGCCAGCAGCTCTCGATTAGACTACACAGATACGCAGTATTTT. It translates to CASSSRLDYTDTQYF.